The rows below give T cell receptor beta chains drawn from one sample of a study of T cell repertoires in cytomegalovirus infection. No antigen is known for these receptors. MiXCR, run by TCRdb on the reads, gives a single entry per CDR3 protein. In the table there are 700,000 to 900,000 distinct CDR3 sequences, 25% to 30% of which are singletons. Here the sequenced sample was cultured CD8+ T cells from PBMCs, taken from culture after CMV antigen stimulation. The origin of the receptors is a human donor in good health (CMV status not recorded). Some clones in this sample may be carry-over from other donors' samples. Both conserved end residues are part of each CDR3. D genes are given only for firm matches. Not all rows give a size; the values are once, few, many and, for expanded clones, a class.

d_call j_call clone_size v_call cdr3_nt cdr3_aa
. TRBJ1-1 . TRBV19 TGTGCCAGTAGTATTGGGTTGTACGCCACAAGGGACACTGAAGCTTTCTTT CASSIGLYATRDTEAFF
. TRBJ2-3 . TRBV19 TGTGCCAGTGGGGCAGGAAGCACAGATACGCAGTATTTT CASGAGSTDTQYF
. TRBJ1-5 . TRBV7-2 TGTGCCAGCAGCTCCACAGGGAATAGCAATCAGCCCCAGCAATTT CASSSTGNSNQPQQF
TRBD2 TRBJ2-1 . TRBV27 TGTGCCAGCATGCGGGGACTAGTGGGCAATGAGCAGTTCTTC CASMRGLVGNEQFF
. TRBJ1-2 . TRBV4-1 TGCGCCAGCAGCCAAGAACCGGGGGCTAACTATGGCTACACCTTC CASSQEPGANYGYTF
. TRBJ1-5 few TRBV6-6 TGTGCCAGTATTCGTAGAGGCAATCAGCCCCAGCATTTT CASIRRGNQPQHF
. TRBJ2-4 few TRBV2 TGTGCCAGCAGTGTTCCTTTCCTAGCCAAAAACATTCAGTACTTC CASSVPFLAKNIQYF
TRBD2 TRBJ2-3 . TRBV5-4 TGTGCCAGCAGCCCGGGGGAGCGGGGGTTCACAGATACGCAGTATTTT CASSPGERGFTDTQYF
TRBD2 TRBJ2-5 . TRBV11-3 TGTGCCAGCAGGTCCGGGACTAGCGAGGAGACCCAGTACTTC CASRSGTSEETQYF
. TRBJ1-1 . TRBV5-6 TGTGCCAGCAGCAAAAACGACCTCATGAACACTGAAGCTTTCTTT CASSKNDLMNTEAFF
. TRBJ1-1 few TRBV7-2 TGTGCCAGCAGCTCCAGGGGACCGACTGAAGCTTTCTTT CASSSRGPTEAFF
. TRBJ1-2 few TRBV7-9 TGTGCCAGCAGCGCCGACCCTGGCTACACCTTC CASSADPGYTF
TRBD1 TRBJ1-5 many TRBV7-9 TGTGCCAGCAGCTCCGGGACAGGGTCTAATCAGCCCCAGCATTTT CASSSGTGSNQPQHF
. TRBJ1-1 once TRBV5-8 TGTGCCAGCAGCTCTTGGTGGCAGCTCATCTTT CASSSWWQLIF
. TRBJ2-3 . TRBV27 TGTGCCAGCAGTTTAAGAGAGGGAGTTACAGATACGCAGTATTTT CASSLREGVTDTQYF
. TRBJ1-5 few TRBV4-1 TGCGCCAGCAGCCTGCGGGACTCCTCGCACCAGCCCCAGCATTTT CASSLRDSSHQPQHF
TRBD1 TRBJ1-4 . TRBV29-1 TGCAGCGGCGGGACAGTTAATGAAAAACTGTTTTTT CSGGTVNEKLFF
TRBD1 TRBJ2-1 few TRBV7-6 TGTGCCAGCAGCGCCCGGGACAGGGACGGGAATGAGCAGTTCTTC CASSARDRDGNEQFF
. TRBJ2-2 few TRBV7-3 TGTGCCAGCAGCCCGGACGGCACCGGGGAGCTGTTTTTT CASSPDGTGELFF
. TRBJ2-3 few TRBV4-3 TGCGCCAGCAGCCCATGGGAGTTTAGCACAGATACGCAGTATTTT CASSPWEFSTDTQYF
TRBD2 TRBJ2-1 . TRBV5-4 TGTGCCAGCTCTAGCGGGGGGGCGCCGGGTGAGCAGTTCTTC CASSSGGAPGEQFF
. TRBJ1-2 few TRBV4-3 TGCGCCAGCAGCCAGCGTGATCTGGGCAGGGTGGATGGCTACACCTTC CASSQRDLGRVDGYTF
TRBD1 TRBJ1-5 . TRBV5-6 TGTGCCAGCAGCTTCGGACCGACAGGGATACCTCAGCCCCAGCATTTT CASSFGPTGIPQPQHF
. TRBJ1-1 . TRBV5-6 TGTGCCAGCAGCTCCCAACAGGGTGAAGCTTTCTTT CASSSQQGEAFF
. TRBJ1-6 many TRBV7-2 TGTGCCAGCAGACGTAGACGGTCAAACTATAATTCACCCCTCCACTTT CASRRRRSNYNSPLHF
. TRBJ1-5 many TRBV6-1 TGTGCCAGCAGTGACTTTCTCGAAGGGGAGGGGGTAAGCAATCAGCCCCAGCATTTT CASSDFLEGEGVSNQPQHF
. TRBJ2-1 few TRBV7-9 TGTGCCAGCAGCTTAAGAGGAGGCGTGGAACAGTTCTTC CASSLRGGVEQFF
. TRBJ2-7 few TRBV6-1 TGTGCCAGCAGCGGTTTAGGACAGCCCACCTACGAGCAGTACTTC CASSGLGQPTYEQYF
. TRBJ1-5 . TRBV24-1 TGTGCCACCAGTGAGGGGAACCATCAGCCCCAGCATTTT CATSEGNHQPQHF
. TRBJ2-5 few TRBV28 TGTGCCAGCAGTTTTTTCAGTACGTCCGAGACCCAGTACTTC CASSFFSTSETQYF
TRBD2 TRBJ2-7 few TRBV2 TGTGCCAGCAGTGTAGGCGGGGGCTACGAGCAGTACTTC CASSVGGGYEQYF
TRBD1 TRBJ1-2 . TRBV11-2 TGTGCCAGCACCGCCGGGACAGGGCTCCCCCCGAACTATGGCTACACCTTC CASTAGTGLPPNYGYTF
TRBD1 TRBJ1-1 . TRBV27 TGTGCCAGCAGTTTCCGTAGACAGGGTGGCACTGAAGCTTTCTTT CASSFRRQGGTEAFF
. TRBJ1-1 many TRBV12-3/TRBV12-4 TGTGCCAGCAGTTTCCCCAGCACTGAAGCTTTCTTT CASSFPSTEAFF
. TRBJ2-3 . TRBV5-1 TGCGCCAGCAGCTCGCAGGGGGGGGCTGGGACAGATACGCAGTATTTT CASSSQGGAGTDTQYF
. TRBJ2-2 few TRBV11-1 TGTGCCAGCAGCTTCCTTCGATCCCCCGGGGAGCTGTTTTTT CASSFLRSPGELFF
. TRBJ2-3 . TRBV4-1 TGCGCCAGCAGCCAAGTTATGGACAGAGGGGATACGCAGTATTTT CASSQVMDRGDTQYF
TRBD1 TRBJ1-6 once TRBV7-6 TGTGCCAGCAGCCCGCGCTTACAGGGGAGGGATTCACCCCTCCACTTT CASSPRLQGRDSPLHF
. TRBJ1-1 . TRBV7-9 TGTGCCAGCAGCTTAGAGACAGTTGAAGCTTTCTTT CASSLETVEAFF
. TRBJ1-1 . TRBV20-1 TGCAGTGCTAGATACAGGGAGGGGGCTGAAGCTTTCTTT CSARYREGAEAFF
. TRBJ2-2 few TRBV4-1 TGCGCCAGCAGCCAGAGGACAGTCCCCGGGAACACCGGGGAGCTGTTTTTT CASSQRTVPGNTGELFF
. TRBJ1-2 few TRBV7-9 TGTGCCAGCATGACGGGGAACTATGGCTACACCTTC CASMTGNYGYTF
TRBD1 TRBJ2-5 . TRBV19 TGTGCCAGTAGCCCCGACAGGGGTCGAGAAGAGACCCAGTACTTC CASSPDRGREETQYF
TRBD2 TRBJ2-1 many TRBV4-1 TGTGCTAGCAGCCCGGGGGGGGACAATGAGCAGTTCTTC CASSPGGDNEQFF
. TRBJ1-5 few TRBV19 TGTGCCAGTAAGTTCCGTGGGGACAATCAGCCCCAGCATTTT CASKFRGDNQPQHF
. TRBJ1-1 few TRBV14 TGTGCCAGCAGCCAACGATGGGGGGGGGACACTGAAGCTTTCTTT CASSQRWGGDTEAFF
. TRBJ1-5 many TRBV7-8 TGTGCCAGCAGCTTAGTTGGGGGTAAAGGATTGGTACAGCCCCAGCATTTT CASSLVGGKGLVQPQHF
. TRBJ2-1 few TRBV6-6 TGTGCCAGCAGAGGACGTCAAGGGATCTCCTACAATGAGCAGTTCTTC CASRGRQGISYNEQFF
. TRBJ2-5 few TRBV7-4 TGTGCCAGCTTGGGGGGGGGACAGCAAGAGACCCAGTACTTC CASLGGGQQETQYF
. TRBJ1-5 few TRBV20-1 TGCAGTGCTAGCGAACAGTCCCTTACCTTTAGCAATCAGCCCCAGCATTTT CSASEQSLTFSNQPQHF
TRBD1 TRBJ1-2 few TRBV10-3 TGTGCCATCGCGGGGGACAGGAACTATGGCTACACCTTC CAIAGDRNYGYTF
TRBD1 TRBJ2-2 . TRBV4-1 TGCGCCAGCAGCCATCCCGTGACAGGGCATTCGGCCGGGGAGCTGTTTTTT CASSHPVTGHSAGELFF
TRBD2 TRBJ2-2 . TRBV27 TGTGCCAGCAGATTGCGGGGGGCCGGCACCGGGGAGCTGTTTTTT CASRLRGAGTGELFF
TRBD1 TRBJ1-5 few TRBV19 TGTGCCAGTAGTATACCGACAGGGGGTAATCAGCCCCAGCATTTT CASSIPTGGNQPQHF
TRBD2 TRBJ2-1 many TRBV7-9 TGTGCCAGCAGCTCCCAAGCGGGGGCCATCAACAATGAGCAGTTCTTC CASSSQAGAINNEQFF